A single sample is the source of the 19 T cell receptor beta chains below, sequenced in a study of blood T cell repertoires in COVID-19 (dated by TCRdb to 2020 to 2021). The library was generated by the immunoSEQ multiplex PCR assay. Drawn from immuneACCESS, this table holds only the in-frame rearrangements with V and J called that TCRdb kept. Clones are partly lost; checked studies trace under half to an unresolved V gene and leave the rest unexplained. The sample table shows 200,000 to 250,000 clones, and approximately 85% are seen once. The top ten constitute 9% to 15% of the sample. Sequences were obtained from peripheral blood. These receptors were obtained from a man older than 75 with acute or convalescent COVID-19.

The V gene is TRBV3-1 (or the pseudogene TRBV3-2), the J gene TRBJ1-5; 7 nucleotides agree with TRBD1. This CDR3 has 16 amino acids. CDR1 and CDR2 (germline): LGHDT, YNNKEL (reference sequence). The trim removed 1 base at V and 3 bases at J, leaving 6 bases unmatched. CDR3 region: CASSQAPTGNNQPQHF. As DNA, the CDR3 is TGTGCCAGCAGCCAAGCCCCGACAGGGAACAATCAGCCCCAGCATTTT.

This chain uses TRBV5-6 with TRBJ1-2; possible D gene TRBD1, 5 bases. CDR1 is SGHDT and CDR2 is YYEEEE in the germline V gene. The CDR3 extends over 14 amino acids. V lost 0 bases and J 5 bases, leaving 11 bases between the germline ends. The CDR3 loop reads CASSLGQHQYGYTF. The CDR3 DNA sequence: TGTGCCAGCAGCTTGGGACAGCATCAGTATGGCTACACCTTC.

The chain carries TRBV24-1 and TRBJ2-1, with 12 bases aligning to TRBD1. Germline V gene lookup returns CDR1 KGHDR and CDR2 SFDVKD. J gave up 8 bases and V 0 bases, and 7 bases lay outside the gene matches. CDR3 length equals 17 residues. The CDR3 DNA is TGTGCCACCAGTGATTTGCAAGGGACAGGGGGCTTCGATGAGCAGTTCTTC. Encoded protein: CATSDLQGTGGFDEQFF.

This clone was counted once. The chain employs TRBV28 and TRBJ1-2, with D unclear. Per the germline V gene, CDR1 is MDHEN and CDR2 is SYDVKM. The CDR3 sequence is 15 residues long. V lost 3 bases and J lost 2, with 13 bases in between. CDR3 loop: CASSFLSGRNYGYTF. CDR3 DNA sequence: TGTGCCAGCAGTTTTTTATCCGGGAGGAACTATGGCTACACCTTC.

This chain connects TRBV3-1 (or the pseudogene TRBV3-2) to TRBJ1-2; D may be TRBD1 (5 bases). The V gene's germline CDR1 is LGHDT and CDR2 YNNKEL (reference sequence). With 2 bases removed from V and 8 bases from J, the gap between germline ends came to 12 bases. The CDR3 consists of 13 residues. The DNA for the CDR3 is TGTGCCAGCAGCCAACTCTGGCGGGGCGGCTACACCTTC. Its protein is CASSQLWRGGYTF.

The V and J genes are TRBV5-1 and TRBJ2-7, with 7 bases aligning to TRBD2. This CDR3 has 16 amino acids. Germline V gene data show CDR1 as SGHRS and CDR2 as YFSETQ. The V and J ends lost 2 bases and 3 bases, in that order; junction bases with no gene match: 11. As DNA, the CDR3 is TGCGCCAGCAGCTTCGGGGGAGGGCCGACTAACTACGAGCAGTACTTC. Encoded protein: CASSFGGGPTNYEQYF.

The gene calls are TRBV7-2 and TRBJ2-7; 12 bases agree with TRBD2. Per germline, CDR1 SGHTA and CDR2 FQGNSA. This CDR3 is built from 13 residues. V gave up 3 bases and J gave up 7 bases; unmatched junction bases: 1. The CDR3 region is CASSLLAGGEQYF. CDR3 sequence (DNA): TGTGCCAGCAGCTTGCTAGCGGGAGGGGAGCAGTACTTC.

The J gene is TRBJ2-5, the V gene TRBV7-2; 10 nucleotides match TRBD2. The CDR3 has 17 residues. V gave up 4 bases and J gave up 4 bases; unmatched junction bases: 12. Germline V lookup: CDR1 SGHTA, CDR2 FQGNSA. The CDR3 spells CASSWGGRAGGRETQYF. The CDR3 bases are TGTGCCAGCAGCTGGGGCGGACGAGCGGGGGGGAGAGAGACCCAGTACTTC.

J is TRBJ2-5 and V is TRBV28; 10 nucleotides align to TRBD2. CDR1 is MDHEN and CDR2 is SYDVKM in the germline V gene. After removal of 4 bases from V and 4 bases from J, the junction contained 12 bases not matched to a gene. The CDR3 totals 17 residues. In DNA, the CDR3 is TGTGCCAGCAGTTCCCGCCGTGGTAGCGGGAGGCGAGAGACCCAGTACTTC. Translated, it gives CASSSRRGSGRRETQYF. Based on the CDR3 plus reference TRBV28 and TRBJ2-5, the full variable domain is DVKVTQSSRYLVKRTGEKVFLECVQDMDHENMFWYRQDPGLGLRLIYFSYDVKMKEKGDIPEGYSVSREKKERFSLILESASTNQTSMYLCASSSRRGSGRRETQYFGPGTRLLVL.

This clone was found once. This chain uses TRBV11-1 with TRBJ1-1; 7 bases map to TRBD1. Germline V gives CDR1 SGHAT, CDR2 FQDESV (reference sequence). The trim removed 4 bases at V and 11 bases at J, leaving 13 bases unmatched. The CDR3 is made up of 14 amino acids. The CDR3 DNA reads TGTGCCAGCAGCTCTGGGACAGCCCTTAATGTGGCTTTCTTT. This encodes CASSSGTALNVAFF. The entire variable domain, with the rest obtained from reference TRBV11-1 and TRBJ1-1, is as follows: EAEVAQSPRYKITEKSQAVAFWCDPISGHATLYWYRQILGQGPELLVQFQDESVVDDSQLPKDRFSAERLKGVDSTLKIQPAELGDSAMYLCASSSGTALNVAFFGQGTRLTVV.

The J gene is TRBJ1-2, the V gene TRBV5-1, with 10 bases that match TRBD1. This CDR3 comprises 19 residues. The germline CDR1 and CDR2 sequences are SGHRS and YFSETQ. V was pared by 4 bases and J by 0 bases, with 15 bases of the junction left unmatched. The CDR3 spells CASSPRLRQGATSNYGYTF. The CDR3, as DNA: TGCGCCAGCAGCCCAAGGCTACGACAGGGGGCCACCTCTAACTATGGCTACACCTTC.

The chain is built from TRBV20-1 and TRBJ1-5, with TRBD1 as a possible D gene (6 bases). Germline V gives CDR1 DFQATT, CDR2 SNEGSKA (reference sequence). With 5 bases removed from V and 0 bases from J, the gap between germline ends came to 11 bases. There are 14 residues in the CDR3. The CDR3 bases are TGCAGTGCTGGTGGACAGTATAGCAATCAGCCCCAGCATTTT. Amino acids: CSAGGQYSNQPQHF.

This sequence joins TRBV13 and TRBJ2-5; 8 bases are a match to TRBD2. The CDR3 loop spans 15 amino acids. With 3 bases clipped from V and 2 bases from J, the junction kept 5 bases outside the gene matches. Germline CDR1 PRHDT, CDR2 FYEKMQ (reference sequence). The CDR3 loop is CASSFRLALQETQYF. For the CDR3, the DNA is TGTGCCAGCAGCTTCCGACTAGCGCTACAAGAGACCCAGTACTTC.

CDR3 protein: CASSSLGLAAYNEQFF. In nucleotides, the CDR3 is TGTGCCAGCTCATCACTGGGACTAGCCGCCTACAATGAGCAGTTCTTC. V and J are TRBV18 and TRBJ2-1; 9 bases line up with TRBD2. In germline, CDR1 is KGHSH, CDR2 LQKENI. J lost 2 bases, V lost 5 bases, and 7 bases had no gene match. The CDR3 extends over 16 amino acids. Filled out from reference TRBV18 and TRBJ2-1, the complete variable domain reads NAGVMQNPRHLVRRRGQEARLRCSPMKGHSHVYWYRQLPEEGLKFMVYLQKENIIDESGMPKERFSAEFPKEGPSILRIQQVVRGDSAAYFCASSSLGLAAYNEQFFGPGTRLTVL.

The rearrangement joins TRBV5-8 to TRBJ1-2; D remains unclear. Germline CDR1 reads SGHTS; CDR2 reads YDEGEE. This CDR3 spans 12 amino acids. Between the trimmed V and J ends, which lost 4 bases and 8 bases, there was a span of 12 bases. This chain's CDR3 is CASSLSLGGYTF. CDR3 nucleotides: TGTGCCAGCAGCCTATCCCTCGGGGGCTACACCTTC.

J is TRBJ1-3 and V is TRBV7-6; D is undetermined. This CDR3 is 13 amino acids long. Between the trimmed V and J ends, which lost 3 bases and 0 bases, there was a span of 3 bases. Germline V gene sequence: CDR1 SGHVS, CDR2 FNYEAQ. CDR3 DNA: TGTGCCAGCAGCTTCCTCTCTGGAAACACCATATATTTT. Amino acid sequence: CASSFLSGNTIYF.

The chain is built from TRBV5-4 and TRBJ1-2; 8 nucleotides agree with TRBD1. The trim removed 4 bases at V and 4 bases at J, leaving 9 bases unmatched. The germline V gene encodes CDR1 SGHNT and CDR2 YYREEE (reference sequence). The CDR3 runs to 15 residues. CDR3 nucleotide sequence: TGTGCCAGCAGCCCCCAGGGGGCTATCGGCTATGGCTACACCTTC. It encodes CASSPQGAIGYGYTF.

This sequence joins TRBV28 and TRBJ1-1; a possible D gene is TRBD1 (5 bases). V was cut by 5 bases and J by 3 bases, with 16 bases left in between. The CDR3 consists of 15 residues. Looked up from germline, CDR1 is MDHEN and CDR2 is SYDVKM. The CDR3 nucleotides are TGTGCCAGCAGTCCCTCCGTCGGGGGGGACACTGAAGCTTTCTTT. As protein: CASSPSVGGDTEAFF.

This chain connects TRBV3-1 (or the pseudogene TRBV3-2) to TRBJ1-3; D gene ambiguous. Germline-derived CDR1 and CDR2 are LGHDT and YNNKEL (reference sequence). V lost 4 bases and J 0 bases, leaving 10 bases between the germline ends. This CDR3 is built from 15 residues. The DNA of the CDR3 is TGTGCCAGCAGCCCCCGGGTGAGCTCTGGAAACACCATATATTTT. Translating it yields CASSPRVSSGNTIYF.